A single sample is the source of the 27 T cell receptor beta chains below, sequenced in a study of T and B cells in COVID-19 patients. Each TRB amplification used about 220-500 ng of genomic DNA from blood. Multiplex PCR with BIOMED2 TRB-A/B primer pools amplified TRB rearrangements. TCRdb reprocessed the multiplex PCR reads with MiXCR, giving one entry per CDR3 protein. This sample carries more than 15,000 distinct CDR3 sequences, approximately 30% of them seen once, and the ten largest clones take 3.5% to 5.5%. Sequencing used blood. The origin of the receptors is a human donor who had recovered from COVID-19.

This clonotype was seen only a few times. The genes are TRBV18 and TRBJ2-7; D is undetermined. CDR3 size: 12 residues. With 6 bases removed from V and 3 bases from J, the gap between germline ends came to 9 bases. Germline V lookup: CDR1 KGHSH, CDR2 LQKENI. In nucleotides, the CDR3 is TGTGCCAGCTCTGGCGGATACTACGAGCAGTACTTC. The encoded protein is CASSGGYYEQYF.

This clonotype was seen ten or more times. The conserved final phenylalanine or tryptophan is absent from the CDR3, which likely points to a read error. The DNA is omitted, as the CDR3 cannot be located on it reliably, and the CDR3 follows TCRdb's listing. V is TRBV5-4 and J is TRBJ2-7; the table calls TRBD1, which could not be checked here. Germline lookup yields CDR1 SGHNT and CDR2 YYREEE (reference sequence). The CDR3 is 11 amino acids long, termini counted. This CDR3 reads CASSLGQGFPS.

This clonotype showed up just once. The chain employs TRBV14 and TRBJ2-1; 9 bases align to TRBD2. The CDR3 is 15 residues long. Germline CDR1 is SGHDN and CDR2 is FVKESK. V shed 3 bases, J shed 7 bases, and the junction held 7 bases outside the gene matches. The CDR3 nucleotides are TGTGCCAGCAGCCAGGGTAGCGGGGGTCGGAATGAGCAGTTCTTC. It encodes CASSQGSGGRNEQFF. Filled out from reference TRBV14 and TRBJ2-1, the complete variable domain reads EAGVTQFPSHSVIEKGQTVTLRCDPISGHDNLYWYRRVMGKEIKFLLHFVKESKQDESGMPNNRFLAERTGGTYSTLKVQPAELEDSGVYFCASSQGSGGRNEQFFGPGTRLTVL.

The chain employs TRBV18 and TRBJ2-3; D not certain. Germline V lookup: CDR1 KGHSH, CDR2 LQKENI. Trimming stripped 5 bases from V and 0 bases from J, with 3 bases between. This CDR3 has 12 amino acids. The CDR3 DNA reads as TGTGCCAGCTCAGCGAGCACAGATACGCAGTATTTT. This gives the protein CASSASTDTQYF.

This clonotype is medium-sized (0.01 to 0.1%) within its sample. The chain joins TRBV6-5 to TRBJ2-7; unclear D gene. The germline gives CDR1 MNHEY, CDR2 SVGAGI. V lost 4 bases, J lost 3 bases, and 16 bases lay in between. The CDR3 covers 15 residues. The CDR3 coding sequence is TGTGCCAGCAGTTTATACGGTGGTTCGTTCTACGAGCAGTACTTC. Its protein product is CASSLYGGSFYEQYF.

This clonotype was counted only a few times. The V call is TRBV6-5, the J call TRBJ2-3, with 10 bases fitting TRBD1. Germline values: CDR1 MNHEY, CDR2 SVGAGI. V was clipped by 6 bases and J by 6 bases; unmatched bases: 12. This CDR3 contains 16 residues. The CDR3 is CASRPLVGTGEDTQYF. The CDR3 DNA follows: TGTGCCAGCAGGCCACTCGTGGGGACAGGGGAGGATACGCAGTATTTT.

This rearrangement joins TRBV6-2 or TRBV6-3 to TRBJ1-1; no reliable D call. V lost 0 bases, J lost 4 bases, and 18 bases lay in between. Germline V gene sequence: CDR1 MNHEY, CDR2 SVGEGT. The CDR3 has 17 residues. The CDR3 loop is CASSYSKGGSRPTEAFF. CDR3 DNA: TGTGCCAGCAGTTACTCAAAAGGTGGGTCCCGTCCCACTGAAGCTTTCTTT.

The chain combines TRBV12-3 or TRBV12-4 with TRBJ1-4; 8 bases match TRBD1. Trimming cost V 3 bases and J 10 bases; bases outside gene matches: 4. This CDR3 is 13 amino acids long. CDR3 region: CASSLQGAGKLFF. CDR3 bases: TGTGCCAGCAGTTTGCAGGGGGCTGGAAAACTGTTTTTT.

This chain links TRBV19 with TRBJ1-5, with a possible D match to TRBD1 (6 bases). This CDR3 is built from 18 residues. Trimming took off 3 bases at V and 1 base at J, with 19 bases between the two ends. Per germline, CDR1 LNHDA and CDR2 SQIVND (reference sequence). CDR3 DNA sequence: TGTGCCAGTAGTATCTTTGGGGCAGGGGTTTTGAGCAATCAGCCCCAGCATTTT. Its protein product is CASSIFGAGVLSNQPQHF.

CDR3 in DNA: TGTGCCAGCAGCTTGGGGGGGGGGAATGAGCAGTTCTTC. This sequence encodes CASSLGGGNEQFF. The rearrangement links TRBV7-2 to TRBJ2-1; TRBD2 agrees at 7 bases. Trimming cost V 3 bases and J 7 bases; bases outside gene matches: 3. CDR1 SGHTA and CDR2 FQGNSA come from the germline V gene. CDR3 length: 13 amino acids. The variable domain in full, with the rest retrieved from reference TRBV7-2 and TRBJ2-1, is GAGVSQSPSNKVTEKGKDVELRCDPISGHTALYWYRQSLGQGLEFLIYFQGNSAPDKSGLPSDRFSAERTGGSVSTLTIQRTQQEDSAVYLCASSLGGGNEQFFGPGTRLTVL.

This clonotype is labeled as medium-sized. The rearrangement links TRBV19 to TRBJ2-3; D is possibly TRBD1 (6 bases). The CDR3 is 14 residues long. Germline CDR1 reads LNHDA; CDR2 reads SQIVND (reference sequence). V was cut by 3 bases and J by 0 bases, with 7 bases left in between. CDR3 bases: TGTGCCAGTAGTATTCAGGGGAGCACAGATACGCAGTATTTT. It encodes CASSIQGSTDTQYF.

This clonotype has a count of ten or more. This chain links TRBV29-1 with TRBJ2-2, with 10 nucleotides matching TRBD1. With 8 bases clipped from V and 3 bases from J, the junction kept 6 bases outside the gene matches. The CDR3 covers 14 residues. The V gene's germline CDR1 is SQVTM and CDR2 ANQGSEA. CDR3 bases: TGCAGCATAGACAGGGGGCGCGACACCGGGGAGCTGTTTTTT. Translating it yields CSIDRGRDTGELFF.

Note on this clonotype: Being one base from a much bigger clone, this may be a read error. This chain joins TRBV6-2 or TRBV6-3 and TRBJ2-5; D is uncertain. The CDR3 length is 13 residues. CDR1 and CDR2 from the germline V gene are MNHEY and SVGEGT. The V end lost 7 bases, the J end lost 14 bases, and 23 bases lay between the germline ends. As DNA, the CDR3 is TGTGCCAGCACTCCCGCCTGGCGGTACCTCTCATACTTC. The encoded protein is CASTPAWRYLSYF.

A word on this clonotype: Relative to the germline gene, one junction end is altered; a read error may explain this. The gene calls are TRBV4-3 and TRBJ2-3, with 14 bases lining up with TRBD2. This CDR3 is built from 17 residues. Germline CDR1 is LGHNA and CDR2 is YSLEER. The CDR3 nucleotides are TGTGCCAGCAGCCAAGAGGGACTAGCGGGGGGCACAGATACGCAGTATTTT. Residues: CASSQEGLAGGTDTQYF.

The chain joins TRBV7-9 to TRBJ1-2, with D tentatively TRBD1 (5 bases). V was clipped by 5 bases and J by 8 bases, with 24 bases between them. The germline gives CDR1 SEHNR, CDR2 FQNEAQ (reference sequence). The CDR3 contains 16 residues. CDR3 nucleotide sequence: TGTGCCAGCAGCCAATCGGGGGAAACAGGCTTCTTGGGCTACACCTTC. This codes for CASSQSGETGFLGYTF.

V and J are TRBV20-1 and TRBJ2-7, with TRBD2 matching over 12 bases. Trimming removed 6 bases from V and 1 base from J; junction bases left unmatched: 4. The V gene's germline CDR1 is DFQATT and CDR2 SNEGSKA (reference sequence). CDR3 size: 14 residues. As DNA, the CDR3 is TGCAGTGCCCCTACTAGCGGGGGGTCCTACGAGCAGTACTTC. The encoded protein is CSAPTSGGSYEQYF.

This clonotype ranks as medium-sized. This rearrangement joins TRBV29-1 to TRBJ2-7; TRBD1 matches at 9 bases. The V segment lost 6 bases and the J segment 2 bases; nucleotides outside the gene matches: 5. Germline V gene sequence: CDR1 SQVTM, CDR2 ANQGSEA. The CDR3 is 13 amino acids. The CDR3 nucleotides read TGCAGCGTAGGCACAGGGGGCCCCTACGAGCAGTACTTC. It yields the protein CSVGTGGPYEQYF.

The CDR3 nucleotides read TGTGCCAGCAGTGACTCATTCGCGGATACGCAGTATTTT. Protein product: CASSDSFADTQYF. The V gene is TRBV6-4, the J gene TRBJ2-3; no clear D gene. Trimming took off 0 bases at V and 6 bases at J, with 7 bases between the two ends. The CDR3 is made up of 13 amino acids. CDR1 and CDR2 (germline): MRHNA, SNTAGT.

The chain uses TRBV6-2 or TRBV6-3 and TRBJ2-3; no definite D call. The V gene's germline CDR1 is MNHEY and CDR2 SVGEGT. Trimming left V 0 bases short and J 2 bases short, with 9 bases between. The CDR3 spans 15 residues. In nucleotides, the CDR3 is TGTGCCAGCAGTTACTCTTGGCGCCCCACAGATACGCAGTATTTT. This translates into CASSYSWRPTDTQYF.

The chain recombines TRBV6-6 with TRBJ2-1; TRBD2 matches 7 bases. In germline, CDR1 is MNHNY, CDR2 SVGAGI (reference sequence). This CDR3 region has 14 residues. J was trimmed by 7 bases and V by 2 bases; bases with no gene match: 5. The CDR3 DNA reads as TGTGCCAGCAGTTACGCGGGGGTGAGGAATGAGCAGTTCTTC. Amino acid sequence: CASSYAGVRNEQFF.

The chain uses TRBV10-3 and TRBJ1-5, with D uncertain. Trimming shortened V by 3 bases and J by 4 bases, and 4 bases separated the two germline ends. This CDR3 is 12 amino acids long. CDR1 and CDR2 (germline): ENHRY, SYGVKD. CDR3 region: CAISDRNQPQHF. CDR3 in DNA: TGTGCCATCAGTGACAGAAATCAGCCCCAGCATTTT.

Concerning this clonotype itself: Since a much larger clone is just one base distant, this may be a read error. Likely a read error: the CDR3 ends without its conserved phenylalanine or tryptophan. The chain combines TRBV10-3 with TRBJ2-1; TRBD2 matches 8 bases. This CDR3 spans 13 amino acids. Germline loops: CDR1 ENHRY, CDR2 SYGVKD. V was pared by 9 bases and J by 5 bases, with 6 bases of the junction left unmatched. The CDR3 loop reads CAMTSEKDNEQFS. CDR3 nucleotides: TGTGCCATGACTAGCGAAAAGGACAATGAGCAGTTCTCC.

The rearrangement joins TRBV18 to TRBJ1-5, with D maybe TRBD1 (5 bases). Trimming took 3 bases from V and 5 from J, leaving 14 bases between them. The CDR3 consists of 15 residues. Germline CDR1 and CDR2: KGHSH and LQKENI. For the CDR3, the DNA is TGTGCCAGCTCACCGGGGGGGGGATTGGATCAGCCCCAGCATTTT. This gives the protein CASSPGGGLDQPQHF.

This clonotype has just a few counts. The chain joins TRBV18 to TRBJ2-7, with TRBD1 matching over 8 bases. The V gene end was trimmed by 2 bases and the J gene end by 2 bases; junction bases not matched to a gene: 2. Germline CDR1 KGHSH, CDR2 LQKENI. The CDR3 consists of 14 residues. This CDR3 is CASSPGTGPYEQYF. As DNA, the CDR3 is TGTGCCAGCTCACCAGGGACAGGCCCCTACGAGCAGTACTTC.

This rearrangement joins TRBV6-2 or TRBV6-3 to TRBJ2-7; TRBD1 matches at 7 bases. The CDR3 spans 14 residues. The V gene end was trimmed by 8 bases and the J gene end by 3 bases; junction bases not matched to a gene: 10. Germline values: CDR1 MNHEY, CDR2 SVGEGT. The CDR3 coding sequence is TGTGCCAGCCTCGACAGGGTAGGGGTCTACGAGCAGTACTTC. Translating it yields CASLDRVGVYEQYF.

This clonotype was seen many times. The chain uses TRBV6-5 and TRBJ1-1, with no clear D. CDR3 length equals 17 residues. V was shortened by 0 bases and J by 0 bases, with 14 bases between the two germline ends. Looked up from germline, CDR1 is MNHEY and CDR2 is SVGAGI. The CDR3 loop is CASSYSKRASLNTEAFF. The CDR3 DNA reads TGTGCCAGCAGTTACTCGAAGAGGGCCTCGCTGAACACTGAAGCTTTCTTT.

This clonotype was counted ten times or more. The V gene is TRBV6-2 or TRBV6-3, the J gene TRBJ2-1; D may be TRBD2 (5 bases). Germline CDR1 is MNHEY and CDR2 is SVGEGT. There are 13 residues in the CDR3. Trimming shortened V by 7 bases and J by 15 bases, and 22 bases separated the two germline ends. Here the CDR3 reads CASTHPRTSSAFF. Written as DNA, the CDR3 is TGTGCCAGCACCCACCCGCGGACTTCTTCCGCGTTCTTC.